One sample yielded the 31 T cell receptor beta chains listed below, sequenced in a study of vaccination and CD4 T cells after COVID-19. Sequencing of cultured CD4+ T cell DNA used the Oncomine TCR Beta short-read assay. One entry per CDR3 protein, called by TCRdb with MiXCR from the PCR reads. The data show about 9,100 distinct CDR3 sequences, around 69% seen once. No cognate antigen is known for these TCRs. Treatment in this sample: approximately nine-day PBMC culture with coronavirus spike peptide pools or control peptides (ViraFEST assay). The specimen sequenced was CD4+ T cells from blood, cultured in vitro. The receptors shown here come from a human donor who had recovered from COVID-19.

This CDR3 reads CATSDTTSGGTDTQYF. The CDR3 region has the DNA TGTGCCACCAGTGATACGACTAGCGGGGGGACAGATACGCAGTATTTT. This chain connects TRBV24-1 to TRBJ2-3, with 13 bases identical to TRBD2. The CDR3 has 16 amino acids. CDR1 and CDR2 (germline): KGHDR, SFDVKD. The trim removed 3 bases at V and 3 bases at J, leaving 2 bases unmatched.

CDR3 nucleotide sequence: TGTGCCAGCAATCGACTAGCGGGAGTGGGGACCGGGGAGCTGTTTTTT. This sequence encodes CASNRLAGVGTGELFF. The chain employs TRBV6-1 and TRBJ2-2, with 12 bases lining up with TRBD2. The CDR3 runs 16 residues. CDR1 MNHNS and CDR2 SASEGT come from the germline V gene. Losses at the gene ends were 7 bases for V and 5 bases for J; bases not matched to a gene: 8.

This clonotype is deemed medium-sized (0.01 to 0.1%). J is TRBJ1-2 and V is TRBV9; perhaps TRBD1 as D (6 bases). This CDR3 comprises 13 residues. V lost 3 bases to trimming and J lost 2 bases, with 8 bases between them. The germline CDR1 and CDR2 sequences are SGDLS and YYNGEE. CDR3: CASSEGGNYGYTF. CDR3 DNA sequence: TGTGCCAGCAGCGAGGGGGGGAACTATGGCTACACCTTC. The full variable domain, with the rest looked up from reference TRBV9 and TRBJ1-2, is DSGVTQTPKHLITATGQRVTLRCSPRSGDLSVYWYQQSLDQGLQFLIQYYNGEERAKGNILERFSAQQFPDLHSELNLSSLELGDSALYFCASSEGGNYGYTFGSGTRLTVV.

The chain joins TRBV20-1 to TRBJ1-1; D gene unclear. The CDR3 sequence is 12 residues long. The germline CDR1 and CDR2 sequences are DFQATT and SNEGSKA (reference sequence). The ends were cut back, 2 bases at V and 1 base at J, with 5 bases in the middle. The CDR3 DNA follows: TGCAGTGCTAGACGGAGGAACACTGAAGCTTTCTTT. This codes for CSARRRNTEAFF.

The gene calls are TRBV19 and TRBJ2-3; D might be TRBD2 (5 bases). Germline loops: CDR1 LNHDA, CDR2 SQIVND (reference sequence). The CDR3 extends over 15 amino acids. Trimming removed 3 bases from V and 2 bases from J, with 12 bases in between. The CDR3 loop is CASSIQADLTDTQYF. The CDR3 DNA reads TGTGCCAGTAGTATTCAAGCGGACCTCACAGATACGCAGTATTTT.

This clonotype is large within its sample. The genes are TRBV4-2 and TRBJ2-3, with a tentative D call TRBD2 (7 bases). Germline assignment: CDR1 LGHNA and CDR2 YNFKEQ. The CDR3 covers 16 residues. Between the trimmed V and J ends, which lost 1 base and 5 bases, there was a span of 16 bases. The CDR3 here is CASSQVGGPQGDTQYF. CDR3 nucleotide sequence: TGTGCCAGCAGCCAAGTCGGGGGGCCCCAGGGAGATACGCAGTATTTT.

In its sample, this clonotype was seen a few times. The chain combines TRBV6-4 with TRBJ2-2, with D unclear. Germline lookup yields CDR1 MRHNA and CDR2 SNTAGT. V lost 5 bases to trimming and J lost 0 bases, with 4 bases between them. This CDR3 contains 13 residues. The DNA of the CDR3 is TGTGCCAGCAGTCCGTCGAACACCGGGGAGCTGTTTTTT. Residues: CASSPSNTGELFF.

This chain links TRBV24-1 with TRBJ2-3; perhaps TRBD2 as D (5 bases). Germline CDR1 KGHDR, CDR2 SFDVKD. Trimming shortened V by 5 bases and J by 1 base, and 9 bases separated the two germline ends. The CDR3 is 14 residues long. CDR3 in amino acids: CATSGRGGTDTQYF. CDR3 bases: TGTGCCACCAGTGGACGGGGAGGCACAGATACGCAGTATTTT.

J is TRBJ2-2 and V is TRBV28, with D possibly TRBD2 on 6 matching bases. From germline, CDR1 is MDHEN and CDR2 SYDVKM. Trimming left V 1 base short and J 2 bases short, with 17 bases between. This CDR3 contains 18 residues. The CDR3: CASSLSRWGERNTGELFF. CDR3 bases: TGTGCCAGCAGTTTATCGCGATGGGGGGAAAGAAACACCGGGGAGCTGTTTTTT.

The chain employs TRBV27 and TRBJ1-1; D is unresolved. V lost 5 bases and J 1 base, leaving 8 bases between the germline ends. The germline V gene encodes CDR1 MNHEY and CDR2 SMNVEV (reference sequence). The CDR3 has 13 amino acids. CDR3 in amino acids: CASSPNRNTEAFF. The CDR3 nucleotides are TGTGCCAGCAGTCCCAACAGGAACACTGAAGCTTTCTTT.

By sample fraction, this clonotype is medium-sized. J is TRBJ1-2 and V is TRBV29-1, with 11 positions matching TRBD1. The CDR3 covers 15 residues. With V trimmed by 7 bases and J by 1 base, 8 bases remained unmatched. CDR1 and CDR2 from the germline V gene are SQVTM and ANQGSEA. CDR3 protein: CSASTGTGGNYGYTF. Here the CDR3 DNA reads TGCAGCGCCTCCACCGGGACAGGGGGTAACTATGGCTACACCTTC. Full variable domain (outside the CDR3, taken from reference TRBV29-1 and TRBJ1-2): SAVISQKPSRDICQRGTSLTIQCQVDSQVTMMFWYRQQPGQSLTLIATANQGSEATYESGFVIDKFPISRPNLTFSTLTVSNMSPEDSSIYLCSASTGTGGNYGYTFGSGTRLTVV.

The chain combines TRBV20-1 with TRBJ2-3, with D hard to call. Germline values: CDR1 DFQATT, CDR2 SNEGSKA (reference sequence). V was trimmed by 2 bases and J by 3 bases, leaving 12 bases between them. The CDR3 length is 14 residues. CDR3: CSARPVQTTDTQYF. CDR3 bases: TGCAGTGCTAGACCCGTACAGACGACAGATACGCAGTATTTT.

DNA for the CDR3: TGCAGTGCCCTCTTAGGGGATACGCAGTATTTT. Amino acids: CSALLGDTQYF. The V gene is TRBV20-1, the J gene TRBJ2-3; D is ambiguous. V was cut by 6 bases and J by 6 bases, with 10 bases left in between. Germline V gene lookup returns CDR1 DFQATT and CDR2 SNEGSKA (reference sequence). CDR3 size: 11 residues.

The chain joins TRBV5-4 to TRBJ2-3, with 10 bases lining up with TRBD2. Germline CDR1 is SGHNT and CDR2 is YYREEE (reference sequence). The V segment lost 1 base and the J segment 5 bases; nucleotides outside the gene matches: 7. This CDR3 spans 16 amino acids. CDR3 nucleotides: TGTGCCAGCAGCTTGCGGCTAGCGGGAGTACAAGATACGCAGTATTTT. Translated: CASSLRLAGVQDTQYF.

This chain joins TRBV10-3 and TRBJ1-2; 9 positions match TRBD1. This CDR3 comprises 15 residues. V was clipped by 11 bases and J by 0 bases; unmatched bases: 10. Germline loops: CDR1 ENHRY, CDR2 SYGVKD. The CDR3 is CAAEGQGQPNYGYTF. The DNA for the CDR3 is TGTGCCGCCGAGGGACAGGGACAACCTAACTATGGCTACACCTTC.

This clonotype is medium-sized by share. The chain employs TRBV19 and TRBJ1-5; no definite D call. Trimming removed 6 bases from V and 4 bases from J, with 10 bases in between. CDR1 LNHDA and CDR2 SQIVND come from the germline V gene (reference sequence). The CDR3 spans 13 residues. CDR3 protein: CASSPNPNQPQHF. CDR3 bases: TGTGCCAGTAGCCCGAACCCGAATCAGCCCCAGCATTTT. Full variable domain (rest looked up from reference TRBV19 and TRBJ1-5): DGGITQSPKYLFRKEGQNVTLSCEQNLNHDAMYWYRQDPGQGLRLIYYSQIVNDFQKGDIAEGYSVSREKKESFPLTVTSAQKNPTAFYLCASSPNPNQPQHFGDGTRLSIL.

This clonotype appeared a few times. The CDR3 nucleotides are TGTGCCAGTAGTATAGCCAAAGATCAGCCCCAGCATTTT. Protein sequence: CASSIAKDQPQHF. The genes are TRBV19 and TRBJ1-5, with no clear D. Germline V lookup: CDR1 LNHDA, CDR2 SQIVND (reference sequence). V lost 1 base to trimming and J lost 5 bases, with 6 bases between them. This CDR3 has 13 amino acids.

The genes are TRBV7-6 and TRBJ2-2, with D perhaps matching TRBD1 or TRBD2 (6 bases each). The CDR3 is 16 residues long. The germline gives CDR1 SGHVS, CDR2 FNYEAQ. Trimming left V 5 bases short and J 0 bases short, with 13 bases between. The CDR3 nucleotides read TGTGCCAGCAGCGGAGGGGGGATTACGAACACCGGGGAGCTGTTTTTT. The encoded protein is CASSGGGITNTGELFF.

This clonotype occurred once. The chain joins TRBV30 to TRBJ2-7; D uncertain. This CDR3 has 11 amino acids. Germline V gene data show CDR1 as GTSNPN and CDR2 as SVGIG (reference sequence). V shed 5 bases and J shed 5 bases, with 10 bases lying between them. The DNA for the CDR3 is TGTGCCTGGGAGAACCGCCACGAGCAGTACTTC. Translating it yields CAWENRHEQYF.

The chain employs TRBV20-1 and TRBJ2-3, with D maybe TRBD2 (5 bases). Per the germline V gene, CDR1 is DFQATT and CDR2 is SNEGSKA (reference sequence). The ends were cut back, 8 bases at V and 2 bases at J, with 17 bases in the middle. This CDR3 is 14 amino acids long. CDR3 DNA sequence: TGCAGTTCCCGGCGGCTAGCAAACACAGATACGCAGTATTTT. This sequence encodes CSSRRLANTDTQYF.

This clonotype was found once. This sequence joins TRBV10-1 and TRBJ1-5; no clear D. Germline CDR1 is WNHNN and CDR2 is SYGVQD (reference sequence). CDR3 length: 19 residues. Trimming pared 4 bases from V and 2 bases from J, leaving 24 bases between. CDR3 protein: CASSAILLRTYSGNQPQHF. In DNA, the CDR3 is TGCGCCAGCAGTGCGATCCTCCTCCGGACCTACTCGGGCAATCAGCCCCAGCATTTT.

The chain has TRBV11-2 and TRBJ1-5, with 7 nucleotides matching TRBD1. V lost 2 bases, J lost 3 bases, and 4 bases stayed unmatched. The germline gives CDR1 SGHAT, CDR2 FQNNGV. This CDR3 comprises 15 residues. Here the CDR3 DNA reads TGTGCCAGCAGCTTATACAGGGGATACAATCAGCCCCAGCATTTT. Amino acid sequence: CASSLYRGYNQPQHF.

V usage is TRBV25-1 and J usage is TRBJ1-6; TRBD1 matches 8 bases. CDR3 length: 13 amino acids. Germline V gene sequence: CDR1 MGHDK, CDR2 SYGVNS. The V and J ends lost 7 bases and 9 bases, in that order; junction bases with no gene match: 5. CDR3 region: CASTGQGGSPLHF. The CDR3 coding sequence is TGTGCCAGCACCGGACAGGGCGGTTCACCCCTCCACTTT.

The chain uses TRBV10-3 and TRBJ2-2; 8 positions agree with TRBD1. CDR3 size: 13 residues. J gave up 5 bases and V 8 bases, and 4 bases lay outside the gene matches. Germline-derived CDR1 and CDR2 are ENHRY and SYGVKD. CDR3 nucleotide sequence: TGTGCCATCGGGACAGGAGGGACCGGGGAGCTGTTTTTT. Amino acid sequence: CAIGTGGTGELFF.

The genes are TRBV19 and TRBJ1-6; TRBD1 agrees at 10 bases. Germline values: CDR1 LNHDA, CDR2 SQIVND (reference sequence). The CDR3 has 15 amino acids. V shed 5 bases and J 9 bases; nucleotides not matched to a gene: 7. The CDR3 reads CASSRDRGIGSPLHF. CDR3 bases: TGTGCCAGTAGTCGGGACAGGGGAATCGGTTCACCCCTCCACTTT.

This clonotype was found once. The chain links TRBV20-1 to TRBJ1-2; 12 bases align to TRBD1. The V and J ends lost 7 bases and 5 bases, in that order; junction bases with no gene match: 11. Per the germline V gene, CDR1 is DFQATT and CDR2 is SNEGSKA (reference sequence). The CDR3 totals 15 residues. The CDR3 sequence is CSVSLGTGGEYGYTF. CDR3 nucleotide sequence: TGCAGTGTTTCCCTCGGGACAGGGGGCGAATATGGCTACACCTTC.

This clonotype is large in the sample. The chain joins TRBV24-1 to TRBJ1-2; 12 bases are shared with TRBD1. Germline values: CDR1 KGHDR, CDR2 SFDVKD. The CDR3 has 15 residues. The CDR3 DNA reads as TGTGCACGCTGCATCCGGGGACAGGGGGCGCCCGGCTACACCTTC. It encodes CARCIRGQGAPGYTF.

The chain employs TRBV7-2 and TRBJ1-6, with D possibly being TRBD1 (5 bases). The CDR3 is 15 amino acids. Looked up from germline, CDR1 is SGHTA and CDR2 is FQGNSA. Between the trimmed V and J ends, which lost 5 bases and 7 bases, there was a span of 15 bases. The CDR3 DNA follows: TGTGCCAGCAGCGACACAGGAGGGCAAAATTCACCCCTCCACTTT. Amino acids: CASSDTGGQNSPLHF.

The chain combines TRBV12-3 or TRBV12-4 with TRBJ1-1; D is uncertain. This CDR3 has 14 residues. V gave up 2 bases and J gave up 0 bases, with 7 bases separating them. The CDR3 DNA is TGTGCCAGCAGTTTAATCAGAGTGAACACTGAAGCTTTCTTT. It is translated as CASSLIRVNTEAFF.

This rearrangement joins TRBV7-2 to TRBJ2-7; 10 bases are a match to TRBD2. This CDR3 spans 15 amino acids. J was trimmed by 0 bases and V by 4 bases; bases with no gene match: 3. Germline CDR1 reads SGHTA; CDR2 reads FQGNSA. The CDR3 sequence: CASSSGLAYSYEQYF. CDR3 DNA: TGTGCCAGCAGCTCGGGACTAGCGTACTCCTACGAGCAGTACTTC.

By share, this clonotype ranks as large (0.1 to 1%). V usage is TRBV30 and J usage is TRBJ2-5, with D unclear. With 0 bases removed from V and 1 base from J, the gap between germline ends came to 9 bases. CDR1 GTSNPN and CDR2 SVGIG come from the germline V gene (reference sequence). This CDR3 contains 14 residues. The CDR3: CAWSVKVSQETQYF. The CDR3, as DNA: TGTGCCTGGAGTGTGAAGGTTTCCCAAGAGACCCAGTACTTC.